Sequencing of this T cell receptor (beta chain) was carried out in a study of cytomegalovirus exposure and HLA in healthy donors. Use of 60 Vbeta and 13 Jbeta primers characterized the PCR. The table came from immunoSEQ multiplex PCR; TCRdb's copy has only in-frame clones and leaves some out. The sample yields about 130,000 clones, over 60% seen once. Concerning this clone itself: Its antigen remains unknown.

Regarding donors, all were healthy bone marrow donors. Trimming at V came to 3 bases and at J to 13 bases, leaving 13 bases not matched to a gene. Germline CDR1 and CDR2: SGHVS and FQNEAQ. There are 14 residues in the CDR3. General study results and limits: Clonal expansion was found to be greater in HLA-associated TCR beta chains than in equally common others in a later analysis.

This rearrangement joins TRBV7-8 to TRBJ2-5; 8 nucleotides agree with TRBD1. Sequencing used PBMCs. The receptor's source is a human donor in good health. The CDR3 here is CASSLDAGGLPAYF. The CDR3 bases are TGTGCCAGCAGCTTGGACGCAGGGGGCCTACCTGCGTACTTC.